The subject of this entry is one T cell receptor beta chain. The antigen is unknown. The assay was carried out at the deep level. The method was immunoSEQ multiplex PCR; TCRdb's version includes in-frame clones alone and lacks a portion of them. Among millions of clones listed, just over 90% were seen once. The CDR3 has 15 amino acids. CDR1 is MGHRA, CDR2 YSYEKL, per germline. Germline trimming cut 1 base from V and 5 bases from J; bases unmatched to any gene: 7. This record comes from a study of shared clonotypes between healthy human individuals. Study-level background: Samples came from a couple of female and three male donors aged 18 to 49. Three CD4 naive, three CD4 memory, two CD8 naive and one CD8 memory plate were used per donor. The study, taken as a whole, reports: Sharing across a handful of donors was seen in around 5% of naive CD4 clonotypes.

This chain connects TRBV4-1 to TRBJ2-7; 8 bases map to TRBD1. Sequencing used naive CD4+ T cells sorted from blood. As to subset: CD45RA+ positively selected. The sequence derives from a man aged 18 to 29 in good health. The CDR3 region has the DNA TGCGCCAGCAGCCAAGTTGGACAGGGTAGCGACGAGCAGTACTTC. It encodes CASSQVGQGSDEQYF.